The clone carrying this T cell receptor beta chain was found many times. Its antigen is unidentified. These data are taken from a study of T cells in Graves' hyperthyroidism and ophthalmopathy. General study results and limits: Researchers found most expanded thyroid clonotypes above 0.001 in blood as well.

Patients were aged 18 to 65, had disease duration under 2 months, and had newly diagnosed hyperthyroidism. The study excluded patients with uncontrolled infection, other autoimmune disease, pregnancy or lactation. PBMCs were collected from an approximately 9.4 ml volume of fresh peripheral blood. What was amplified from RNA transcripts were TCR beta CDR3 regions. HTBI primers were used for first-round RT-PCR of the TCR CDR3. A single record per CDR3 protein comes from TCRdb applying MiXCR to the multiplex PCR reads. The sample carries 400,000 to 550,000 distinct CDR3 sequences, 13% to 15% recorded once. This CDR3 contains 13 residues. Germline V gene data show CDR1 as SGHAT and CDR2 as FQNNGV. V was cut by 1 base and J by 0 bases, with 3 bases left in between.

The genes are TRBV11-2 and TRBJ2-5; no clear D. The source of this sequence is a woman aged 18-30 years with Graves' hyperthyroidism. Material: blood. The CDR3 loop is CASSLGHQETQYF. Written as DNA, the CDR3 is TGTGCCAGCAGCTTAGGACACCAAGAGACCCAGTACTTC.